The T cell receptor beta chain described here comes from a study of cytomegalovirus exposure and HLA in healthy donors. Across the study: Clustering assigned over 70% of the approximately 400 genotyped donors to the Caucasian-associated ancestry cluster. The study's findings and limits: TCR beta sequences reportedly predicted most subjects' HLA-A and HLA-B alleles accurately. The dataset shows that most TCR sequences were rare, while some public TCRs occurred in many donors.

The primer mix had 60 Vbeta and 13 Jbeta primers. Data came from immunoSEQ multiplex PCR; TCRdb stores just in-frame clones and leaves some out. The table includes some 200,000 clones, roughly 79% detected once. Concerning this clone: The target antigen is unknown.

Sequences were obtained from PBMCs. This sequence was found in a man between 18 and 35 years old in good health and CMV-seronegative.

This chain's CDR3 is CASSRQPATNEKLFF. The CDR3 DNA is TGTGCCAGCAGTAGACAGCCAGCAACTAATGAAAAACTGTTTTTT. The chain recombines TRBV6-1 with TRBJ1-4; D possibly corresponds to TRBD1 (5 bases). The CDR3 sequence is 15 residues long. The germline CDR1 and CDR2 sequences are MNHNS and SASEGT. V was pared by 5 bases and J by 0 bases, with 10 bases between.